This T cell receptor (beta chain) was obtained from a study of cytomegalovirus exposure and HLA in healthy donors. Study-level results: Usually a TCR sequence was rare, but some public TCRs were found in many donors. A further, later analysis showed that HLA-associated TCR beta chains (compared with equally common others) were more clonally expanded. Some V segments, including TRBV6-2 and TRBV6-3, were excluded as indistinguishable.

The PCR ran on 60 Vbeta and 13 Jbeta primers. Data came from immunoSEQ multiplex PCR; TCRdb stores just in-frame clones and leaves some out. The data contain a few hundred thousand clones, around 77% of them seen just once; the ten biggest clones take up nearly 3%. Of note for this clone: Its target is unknown.

V was trimmed by 2 bases and J by 7 bases, leaving 11 bases between them. The CDR3 is made up of 13 amino acids. Germline CDR1 is KGHSH and CDR2 is LQKENI. This TCR came from a woman aged 25 to 39 in good health and CMV-seronegative. Sequenced sample: PBMCs. The chain has TRBV18 and TRBJ1-1; D perhaps matches TRBD1 (5 bases). The CDR3 nucleotides read TGTGCCAGCTCACCAGGGCAGGACAATGAAGCTTTCTTT. The encoded protein is CASSPGQDNEAFF.